The clone carrying this T cell receptor (beta chain) rates as medium-sized. The data are from a study of blood T cell repertoires in COVID-19. Whole-study context: In each case, the material was cDNA or gDNA derived from T cells, B-cell-depleted T cells, or PBMCs.

The table came from immunoSEQ multiplex PCR; TCRdb's copy has only in-frame clones and leaves some out. The data contain around 100,000 clones, over 75% of them singletons. V was cut by 3 bases and J by 8 bases, with 8 bases left in between. Germline-derived CDR1 and CDR2 are WSHSY and SAAADI. This CDR3 spans 12 amino acids. The chain is built from TRBV10-2 and TRBJ2-1, with D perhaps matching TRBD1 (6 bases). This sequence was found in a man in his forties or fifties with acute or convalescent COVID-19. Sequenced sample: peripheral blood. The CDR3 is CASSEGGYEQFF. For the CDR3, the DNA is TGCGCCAGCAGTGAAGGGGGATATGAGCAGTTCTTC.